This T cell receptor beta chain was found in a study of spatial heterogeneity in lung cancer. Points from the study as a whole: The number of expanded tumor alpha and beta chains correlated with mutation number.

This clonotype qualifies as medium-sized. What it recognizes is unknown. Individually, TCR cDNA molecules were each labelled with a unique molecular identifier. MiXCR was run by TCRdb on the 5' RACE reads, yielding one entry per CDR3 protein. The top ten clones hold 13% to 15% of a sample with thousands of distinct CDR3 sequences, roughly an eighth of them seen once. The time point here: sample taken at primary tumor resection. Per the germline V gene, CDR1 is SQVTM and CDR2 is ANQGSEA. The CDR3 is made up of 14 amino acids. V lost 6 bases and J 5 bases, leaving 20 bases between the germline ends. The receptor was isolated from a male donor with early-stage non-small cell lung cancer. The specimen was lung tumor tissue, collected at surgery. The chain employs TRBV29-1 and TRBJ2-7; D not resolved. CDR3 protein: CSVAIDTVGNEQYF. CDR3 DNA: TGCAGCGTGGCAATTGACACGGTTGGGAACGAGCAGTACTTC.